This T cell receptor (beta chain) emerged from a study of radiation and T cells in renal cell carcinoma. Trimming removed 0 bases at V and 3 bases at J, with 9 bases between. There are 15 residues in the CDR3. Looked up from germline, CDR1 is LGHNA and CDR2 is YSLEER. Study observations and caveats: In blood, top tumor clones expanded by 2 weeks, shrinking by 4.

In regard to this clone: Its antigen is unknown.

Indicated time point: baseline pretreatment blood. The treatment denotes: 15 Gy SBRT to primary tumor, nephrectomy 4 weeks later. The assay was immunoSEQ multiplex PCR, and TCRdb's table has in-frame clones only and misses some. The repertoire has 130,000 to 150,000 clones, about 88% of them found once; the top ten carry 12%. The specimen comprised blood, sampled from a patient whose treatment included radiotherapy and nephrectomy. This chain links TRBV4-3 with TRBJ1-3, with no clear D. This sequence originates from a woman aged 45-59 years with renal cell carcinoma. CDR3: CASSQDNGLGNTIYF. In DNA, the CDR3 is TGCGCCAGCAGCCAAGACAACGGGCTTGGAAACACCATATATTTT.